The 29 T cell receptor beta chains below were found in one sample sequenced in a study of T-cell memory formation after mild COVID-19 (TCRdb year 2021). Libraries were constructed by 5' RACE. The instrument was an Illumina NovaSeq 6000. The public reads were run again by TCRdb, first through fastp at Q25 and then through MiXCR, and only productive beta chains were kept. Entries are consolidated by CDR3 protein sequence, retaining the most common genes and DNA. The sample table shows about 560,000 distinct CDR3 sequences, and roughly 18% are seen once. Clones ranked in the top ten supply more than 10% of the sample. Sequenced input: PBMCs or a T cell subset sorted from them (not recorded which). Receptors were obtained from an adult woman who had mild COVID-19 (a few samples of this study predate the infection). The sample titles of this study are shuffled in the database, so cell type and time point are left out; the donor was told from shared clones.

The chain recombines TRBV27 with TRBJ2-7; TRBD1 matches at 8 bases. Germline values: CDR1 MNHEY, CDR2 SMNVEV (reference sequence). V shed 6 bases, J shed 5 bases, and the junction held 6 bases outside the gene matches. CDR3 length: 13 amino acids. The CDR3 nucleotides read TGTGCCAGCAGGGTCGGACAGGGTCACGAGCAGTACTTC. Protein: CASRVGQGHEQYF.

The gene calls are TRBV7-9 and TRBJ2-3, with 10 bases that match TRBD2. The CDR3 totals 15 residues. The V gene's germline CDR1 is SEHNR and CDR2 FQNEAQ (reference sequence). J was trimmed by 4 bases and V by 5 bases; bases with no gene match: 6. CDR3 bases: TGTGCCAGCAGCCCTAGCGGGAGAGACGCAGATACGCAGTATTTT. Translation: CASSPSGRDADTQYF.

V usage is TRBV18 and J usage is TRBJ2-1; D is undetermined. Trimming shortened V by 3 bases and J by 4 bases, and 7 bases separated the two germline ends. Germline CDR1 reads KGHSH; CDR2 reads LQKENI. This CDR3 contains 13 residues. In DNA, the CDR3 is TGTGCCAGCTCACCCTGGGTTTACAATGAGCAGTTCTTC. This sequence encodes CASSPWVYNEQFF.

This chain links TRBV20-1 with TRBJ2-1, with 7 bases lining up with TRBD2. This CDR3 is built from 15 residues. CDR1 is DFQATT, CDR2 SNEGSKA, per germline (reference sequence). V trimming: 5 bases; J trimming: 5 bases; junction bases outside the gene matches: 12. The CDR3 is CSAQSGSGLHNEQFF. CDR3 nucleotides: TGCAGTGCTCAGAGTGGTAGCGGGTTACACAATGAGCAGTTCTTC.

The chain carries TRBV5-5 and TRBJ2-7, with D unresolved. The V end lost 3 bases, the J end lost 5 bases, and 15 bases lay between the germline ends. The germline V gene encodes CDR1 SGHKS and CDR2 YYEKEE (reference sequence). The CDR3 has 14 amino acids. As DNA, the CDR3 is TGTGCCAGCAGCTCTACCTTAAGGGCCAACGAGCAGTACTTC. Its translation: CASSSTLRANEQYF.

The rearrangement links TRBV6-5 to TRBJ1-1; TRBD1 might be the D (5 bases). Per the germline V gene, CDR1 is MNHEY and CDR2 is SVGAGI. Trimming removed 6 bases at V and 1 base at J, with 12 bases between. This CDR3 has 14 residues. The CDR3 sequence is CASSETTGNTEAFF. The CDR3 DNA sequence: TGTGCCAGCAGCGAAACTACAGGGAACACTGAAGCTTTCTTT.

The chain combines TRBV5-8 with TRBJ1-3; unclear D gene. V shed 4 bases and J shed 5 bases, with 13 bases lying between them. The CDR3 runs 14 residues. CDR1 SGHTS and CDR2 YDEGEE come from the germline V gene. In DNA form, the CDR3 reads TGTGCCAGCAGCGCCGGGATCAATAGAAACACCATATATTTT. Translating gives CASSAGINRNTIYF.

The chain joins TRBV6-5 to TRBJ2-2, with D perhaps TRBD2 (6 bases). In germline, CDR1 is MNHEY, CDR2 SVGAGI. V lost 10 bases and J lost 6, with 18 bases in between. The CDR3 is 14 amino acids. Here the CDR3 reads CAIGSGLTPGELFF. The CDR3 DNA is TGTGCCATTGGGTCGGGACTCACCCCCGGGGAGCTGTTTTTT.

The CDR3 nucleotides are TGTGCCAGCAGCCAAACCCGAGAAGCTTTCTTT. Residues: CASSQTREAFF. V and J are TRBV14 and TRBJ1-1; the D is unclear. This CDR3 comprises 11 residues. Trimming removed 2 bases at V and 8 bases at J, with 6 bases between. Germline V gene sequence: CDR1 SGHDN, CDR2 FVKESK.

The chain has TRBV6-5 and TRBJ2-1; possibly TRBD2 for D (6 bases). There are 15 residues in the CDR3. In germline, CDR1 is MNHEY, CDR2 SVGAGI. Between the trimmed V and J ends, which lost 5 bases and 7 bases, there was a span of 18 bases. This CDR3 is CASSPTGGGINEQFF. The CDR3 DNA is TGTGCCAGCAGTCCCACTGGGGGAGGAATAAATGAGCAGTTCTTC.

This clonotype was seen more than once but under ten times. The rearrangement links TRBV5-8 to TRBJ1-6; perhaps TRBD1 as D (5 bases). V was clipped by 2 bases and J by 10 bases, with 10 bases between them. Looked up from germline, CDR1 is SGHTS and CDR2 is YDEGEE. This CDR3 comprises 13 residues. CDR3 bases: TGTGCCAGCAGCTTCTCAGGGCACTCACCCCTCCACTTT. Translating gives CASSFSGHSPLHF. The full variable domain, with the rest looked up from reference TRBV5-8 and TRBJ1-6, is EAGVTQSPTHLIKTRGQQATLRCSPISGHTSVYWYQQALGLGLQFLLWYDEGEERNRGNFPPRFSGRQFPNYSSELNVNALELEDSALYLCASSFSGHSPLHFGNGTRLTVT.

This chain links TRBV6-1 with TRBJ2-3; D may be TRBD1 or TRBD2 (5 bases each). Trimming removed 6 bases at V and 5 bases at J, with 24 bases between. Germline assignment: CDR1 MNHNS and CDR2 SASEGT. This CDR3 comprises 17 residues. CDR3 nucleotide sequence: TGTGCCAGCAGACGGGACGGACGTCAGGGTTTCAGAGATACGCAGTATTTT. Its protein is CASRRDGRQGFRDTQYF.

The V call is TRBV4-3, the J call TRBJ2-2; 9 positions agree with TRBD2. This CDR3 region has 19 residues. Germline CDR1 LGHNA, CDR2 YSLEER. Trimming took 3 bases from V and 1 from J; bases not matched to a gene: 12. The CDR3 reads CASSHPAASGRLNTGELFF. In DNA form, the CDR3 reads TGCGCCAGCAGCCACCCTGCGGCCAGCGGGAGGCTGAACACCGGGGAGCTGTTTTTT.

This clonotype was seen once. The rearrangement links TRBV7-2 to TRBJ1-2; D is perhaps TRBD1 (5 bases). Germline V gene lookup returns CDR1 SGHTA and CDR2 FQGNSA. Between the trimmed V and J ends, which lost 3 bases and 5 bases, there was a span of 25 bases. The CDR3 totals 18 residues. CDR3 amino acids: CASSFRGGARHRTYGYTF. In nucleotides, the CDR3 is TGTGCCAGCAGCTTTAGGGGTGGGGCCCGACACAGGACATATGGCTACACCTTC.

This chain links TRBV7-9 with TRBJ2-4; 9 bases fit TRBD1. The CDR3 covers 14 residues. Looked up from germline, CDR1 is SEHNR and CDR2 is FQNEAQ (reference sequence). V lost 4 bases to trimming and J lost 7 bases; unmatched junction nucleotides: 5. CDR3 bases: TGTGCCAGCAGCTCGGGGACAGGGATGAACATTCAGTACTTC. Its translation is CASSSGTGMNIQYF.

The chain joins TRBV7-9 to TRBJ2-1; maybe TRBD1 (7 bases). Germline CDR1 is SEHNR and CDR2 is FQNEAQ (reference sequence). Between the trimmed V and J ends, which lost 4 bases and 15 bases, there was a span of 16 bases. The CDR3 extends over 12 amino acids. The CDR3 DNA is TGTGCCAGCAGCTCTTTGGAGGGGGCCCGGTTCTTC. Its translation: CASSSLEGARFF.

In DNA, the CDR3 is TGTGCCAGCAGCGGATTCGACGTCCTGACTTTC. Its translation: CASSGFDVLTF. The chain links TRBV6-1 to TRBJ2-6; D gene ambiguous. V dropped 6 bases and J dropped 11 bases, with 8 bases sitting between them. Germline assignment: CDR1 MNHNS and CDR2 SASEGT. CDR3 length: 11 residues.

The V and J genes are TRBV11-2 and TRBJ2-2, with 13 bases fitting TRBD2. The junction had 9 bases not matched to a gene; V was cut back by 5 bases and J by 3 bases. The CDR3 sequence is 18 residues long. Germline lookup yields CDR1 SGHAT and CDR2 FQNNGV. CDR3 nucleotides: TGTGCCAGCAGCAGTACTAGCGGGAGGGCTTACGACACCGGGGAGCTGTTTTTT. Amino acids: CASSSTSGRAYDTGELFF.

V usage is TRBV20-1 and J usage is TRBJ1-3, with unresolved D. The V gene lost 0 bases and the J gene lost 0 bases, with 9 bases spanning the gap. The germline V gene encodes CDR1 DFQATT and CDR2 SNEGSKA (reference sequence). This CDR3 is built from 15 residues. The CDR3 sequence: CSARDPASSGNTIYF. The CDR3 DNA follows: TGCAGTGCTAGAGATCCCGCAAGCTCTGGAAACACCATATATTTT.

This chain uses TRBV19 with TRBJ1-1; 8 positions match TRBD1. Per germline, CDR1 LNHDA and CDR2 SQIVND (reference sequence). Losses at the gene ends were 3 bases for V and 3 bases for J; bases not matched to a gene: 0. CDR3 length equals 13 residues. CDR3 in amino acids: CASSMDRDTEAFF. CDR3 nucleotide sequence: TGTGCCAGTAGTATGGACAGGGACACTGAAGCTTTCTTT.

The V and J genes are TRBV19 and TRBJ2-3, with TRBD2 matching over 10 bases. Looked up from germline, CDR1 is LNHDA and CDR2 is SQIVND (reference sequence). The CDR3 spans 16 residues. V dropped 4 bases and J dropped 0; count of bases not matched to a gene: 4. In nucleotides, the CDR3 is TGTGCCAGTAGTACTCGAGCGGGAGGGAGCACAGATACGCAGTATTTT. It specifies CASSTRAGGSTDTQYF.

The genes are TRBV5-1 and TRBJ1-1; D uncertain. Between the trimmed V and J ends, which lost 1 base and 0 bases, there was a span of 13 bases. Germline lookup yields CDR1 SGHRS and CDR2 YFSETQ. The CDR3 is made up of 16 amino acids. CDR3 protein: CASSLIVSRLNTEAFF. CDR3 bases: TGCGCCAGCAGCTTGATAGTGAGCAGACTGAACACTGAAGCTTTCTTT.

Only a few counts were recorded for this clonotype. V is TRBV20-1 and J is TRBJ2-1; D is ambiguous. Deletions cut 6 bases from V and 0 bases from J, with 15 bases between. The germline V gene has CDR1 DFQATT and CDR2 SNEGSKA (reference sequence). The CDR3 has 15 amino acids. The CDR3 spells CSARRSASSYNEQFF. CDR3 bases: TGCAGTGCCCGGAGAAGCGCTAGCTCCTACAATGAGCAGTTCTTC.

The rearrangement links TRBV6-1 to TRBJ2-7; tentative D call: TRBD1 (6 bases). This CDR3 contains 14 residues. Germline loops: CDR1 MNHNS, CDR2 SASEGT. V lost 4 bases to trimming and J lost 3 bases, with 13 bases between them. CDR3 sequence: CASSGTDLHYEQYF. Written as DNA, the CDR3 is TGTGCCAGCAGTGGGACAGACTTGCACTACGAGCAGTACTTC.

This clonotype came up a few times. The V gene is TRBV6-5, the J gene TRBJ2-3; the match to TRBD2 covers 10 bases. The germline gives CDR1 MNHEY, CDR2 SVGAGI. V lost 6 bases and J lost 6; bases outside the gene matches: 15. The CDR3 spans 17 residues. In DNA, the CDR3 is TGTGCCAGCAGCCTCTATGCCGTACTAGCGGGAAAGGATACGCAGTATTTT. This codes for CASSLYAVLAGKDTQYF.

The rearrangement uses TRBV20-1 and TRBJ2-2, with D possibly TRBD2 on 5 matching bases. With 3 bases removed from V and 6 bases from J, the gap between germline ends came to 8 bases. The CDR3 runs 12 residues. The germline V gene has CDR1 DFQATT and CDR2 SNEGSKA (reference sequence). The CDR3, as DNA: TGCAGTGCTAGTACTAGAGCCGGGGAGCTGTTTTTT. As protein: CSASTRAGELFF.

V gene TRBV12-3 or TRBV12-4 combines with J gene TRBJ2-3; D is unclear. V was clipped by 6 bases and J by 5 bases, with 9 bases between them. CDR3 size: 12 residues. CDR3 sequence: CASSRLRDTQYF. For the CDR3, the DNA is TGTGCCAGCAGCCGCCTTCGAGATACGCAGTATTTT.

This clonotype was detected many times. The chain combines TRBV5-1 with TRBJ2-1; D call uncertain. This CDR3 has 12 residues. Trimming took off 0 bases at V and 10 bases at J, with 8 bases between the two ends. CDR1 and CDR2 from the germline V gene are SGHRS and YFSETQ. CDR3 sequence: CASSLGVLEQFF. The CDR3 nucleotides are TGCGCCAGCAGCTTGGGGGTTCTAGAGCAGTTCTTC.

J is TRBJ1-2 and V is TRBV7-2, with D possibly being TRBD1 (6 bases). This CDR3 has 15 residues. The germline V and J ends were trimmed by 4 bases and 4 bases, with 16 bases remaining between them. CDR1 and CDR2 from the germline V gene are SGHTA and FQGNSA. CDR3 amino acids: CASSSMGAQGYGYTF. CDR3 nucleotides: TGTGCCAGCAGCTCAATGGGGGCGCAGGGCTATGGCTACACCTTC.